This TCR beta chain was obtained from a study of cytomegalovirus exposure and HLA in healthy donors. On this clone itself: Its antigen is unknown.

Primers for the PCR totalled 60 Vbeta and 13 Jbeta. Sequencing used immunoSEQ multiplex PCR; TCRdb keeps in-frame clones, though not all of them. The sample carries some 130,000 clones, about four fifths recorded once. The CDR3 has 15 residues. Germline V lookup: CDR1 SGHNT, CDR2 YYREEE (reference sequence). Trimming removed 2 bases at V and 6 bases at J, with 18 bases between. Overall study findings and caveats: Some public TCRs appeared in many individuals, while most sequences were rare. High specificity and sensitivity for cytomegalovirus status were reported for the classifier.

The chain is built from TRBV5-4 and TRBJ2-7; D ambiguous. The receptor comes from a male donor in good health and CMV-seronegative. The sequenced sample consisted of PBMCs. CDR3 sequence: CASSFQAPPLGEQYF. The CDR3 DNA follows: TGTGCCAGCAGCTTCCAGGCCCCCCCCCTTGGCGAGCAGTACTTC.